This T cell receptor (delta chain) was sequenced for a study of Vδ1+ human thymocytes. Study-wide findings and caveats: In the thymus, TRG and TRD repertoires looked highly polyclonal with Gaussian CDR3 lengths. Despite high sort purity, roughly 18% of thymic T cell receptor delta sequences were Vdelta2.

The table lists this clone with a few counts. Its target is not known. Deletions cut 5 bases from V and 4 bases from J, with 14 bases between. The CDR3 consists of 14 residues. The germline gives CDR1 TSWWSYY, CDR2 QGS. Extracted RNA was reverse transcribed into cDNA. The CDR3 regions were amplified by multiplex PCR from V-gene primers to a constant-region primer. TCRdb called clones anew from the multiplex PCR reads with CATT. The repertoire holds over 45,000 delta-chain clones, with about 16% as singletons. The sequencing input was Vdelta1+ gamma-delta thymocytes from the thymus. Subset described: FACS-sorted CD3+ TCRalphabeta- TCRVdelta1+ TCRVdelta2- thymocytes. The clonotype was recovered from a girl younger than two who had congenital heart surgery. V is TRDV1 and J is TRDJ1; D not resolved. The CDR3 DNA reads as TGTGCTCTTGGGACCCCCTGGCCCGTCGATAAACTCATCTTT. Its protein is CALGTPWPVDKLIF.